This T cell receptor (beta chain) appears in the sequencing data of a study of shared clonotypes between healthy human individuals. As for this clone: Its specificity is not known.

Points from the study as a whole: Naive CD4 clonotypes overlapped across a handful of donors at roughly 5.1%. Collection of samples was limited to blood; tissue repertoires likely differ. Relative to memory subsets, naive subsets generally showed larger estimated richness.

CDR1 is SGHNT and CDR2 is YENEEA in the germline V gene. V lost 1 base and J lost 3; bases outside the gene matches: 8. The CDR3 sequence is 16 residues long. An assay was performed, and its level was deep. Profiling relied on immunoSEQ multiplex PCR, and the TCRdb table lists in-frame clones only, not all of them. The table has roughly 1,500,000 clones, 95% to 99% seen once; the top ten hold approximately 0.45%. The chain couples TRBV11-3 to TRBJ2-7; TRBD2 matches at 8 bases. The receptor's source is a young man in good health. The specimen sequenced was naive CD4+ T cells sorted from blood. The sample's subset: CD45RA+ positively selected. CDR3 sequence: CASSLGPSGSSYEQYF. In DNA form, the CDR3 reads TGTGCCAGCAGCTTAGGACCGAGCGGGAGTAGCTACGAGCAGTACTTC.